The 2 T cell receptor beta chains below were found in one sample sequenced in a study of T cell responses to AZD1222 COVID-19 vaccine. Profiling relied on immunoSEQ multiplex PCR, and the TCRdb table lists in-frame clones only, not all of them. The profile shows about 190,000 clones, 80% to 90% of them singletons. This sample comprised peripheral blood, obtained on day 0 of AZD1222 vaccination. The receptors originated from an adult in good health.

CDR3 in DNA: TGTGCCACCAGAAAAAAAACCGGGACGGGGGACCGCACAGATACGCAGTATTTT. As protein: CATRKKTGTGDRTDTQYF. J is TRBJ2-3 and V is TRBV21-1; TRBD2, the D gene given by the table, was not confirmed from the DNA. TRBV21-1 is recorded as a pseudogene. The CDR3 consists of 18 residues.

The chain couples TRBV7-9 to TRBJ2-6; perhaps TRBD1 as D (5 bases). CDR1 is SEHNR, CDR2 FQNEAQ, per germline (reference sequence). This CDR3 has 15 residues. The V gene lost 5 bases and the J gene lost 2 bases, with 10 bases spanning the gap. CDR3 sequence reads: CASSETVAGANVLTF. CDR3 DNA: TGTGCCAGCAGCGAGACAGTCGCTGGGGCCAACGTCCTGACTTTC.